The entry below gives a single T cell receptor beta chain sequence along with its context. Its cognate antigen is unknown. The CDR3 length is 17 residues. V shed 3 bases, J shed 7 bases, and the junction held 16 bases outside the gene matches. Per the germline V gene, CDR1 is MGHRA and CDR2 is YSYEKL. The entry originates in a study of cytomegalovirus exposure and HLA in healthy donors. In the study overall: About 85 million unique TCRs from HLA-typed donors were held in an early release of data. Study-wide results and caveats: V- and J-gene trimming of TCR beta was linked (in a later analysis) to a missense DCLRE1C variant.

It was with 60 Vbeta and 13 Jbeta primers that the PCR ran. Sequencing was performed with immunoSEQ multiplex PCR; in TCRdb, only in-frame clones are kept and a portion is missing. The sample contains 99,000 or so clones, roughly 80% of which appear only once. The specimen sequenced was PBMCs. The rearrangement joins TRBV4-1 to TRBJ2-7, with TRBD1 identical over 9 bases. This sequence was found in a woman aged 40 to 50 in good health and CMV-seropositive. The CDR3 here is CASSQKTSGTGRGEQYF. CDR3 nucleotide sequence: TGCGCCAGCAGCCAGAAAACCTCCGGGACAGGGAGAGGGGAGCAGTACTTC.